The 20 T cell receptor beta chains below were found in one sample sequenced in a study of blood T cell repertoires in COVID-19. Data came from immunoSEQ multiplex PCR; TCRdb stores just in-frame clones and leaves some out. This sample has roughly 60,000 clones, with 65% to 90% found just once. The sequenced sample consisted of peripheral blood. Receptors were obtained from a man aged 50-60 years with COVID-19, enrolled during active disease.

The chain has TRBV6-5 and TRBJ1-1; D call uncertain. CDR1 is MNHEY and CDR2 is SVGAGI in the germline V gene. CDR3 length equals 15 residues. With 2 bases removed from V and 5 bases from J, the gap between germline ends came to 15 bases. Written as DNA, the CDR3 is TGTGCCAGCAGTTACCGGGAGGGTTGGAGTACTGAAGCTTTCTTT. Protein: CASSYREGWSTEAFF.

The chain combines TRBV3-1 (or the pseudogene TRBV3-2) with TRBJ2-7; D uncertain. Trimming took 2 bases from V and 3 from J, leaving 5 bases between them. CDR1 and CDR2 from the germline V gene are LGHDT and YNNKEL (reference sequence). The CDR3 contains 12 residues. In DNA, the CDR3 is TGTGCCAGCAGCCAATCAGTCTACGAGCAGTACTTC. This sequence encodes CASSQSVYEQYF.

V usage is TRBV4-2 and J usage is TRBJ2-7, with D possibly TRBD1 on 5 matching bases. The germline V gene encodes CDR1 LGHNA and CDR2 YNFKEQ. CDR3 length equals 15 residues. V shed 0 bases and J shed 7 bases, with 16 bases lying between them. CDR3 sequence: CASSQDKGKRQEQYF. DNA of the CDR3: TGTGCCAGCAGCCAAGATAAGGGGAAGCGCCAGGAGCAGTACTTC.

CDR3: CASSSQLDGANVLTF. DNA for the CDR3: TGTGCCAGCAGTTCCCAACTAGACGGGGCCAACGTCCTGACTTTC. The gene calls are TRBV6-5 and TRBJ2-6; TRBD2 is a possible D gene (5 bases). This CDR3 has 15 amino acids. V was clipped by 4 bases and J by 4 bases, with 11 bases between them. Germline CDR1 reads MNHEY; CDR2 reads SVGAGI.

V gene TRBV10-1 combines with J gene TRBJ2-1; 8 bases line up with TRBD2. CDR1 is WNHNN and CDR2 is SYGVQD in the germline V gene (reference sequence). This CDR3 spans 15 amino acids. V was clipped by 5 bases and J by 9 bases; unmatched bases: 12. CDR3 nucleotide sequence: TGCGCCAGCAGTTACGGGACTAGGGGGTGCGGTGAGCAGTTCTTC. Translated, it gives CASSYGTRGCGEQFF.

V and J are TRBV19 and TRBJ1-2; 8 bases agree with TRBD1. CDR1 is LNHDA, CDR2 SQIVND, per germline (reference sequence). This CDR3 spans 15 amino acids. V gave up 0 bases and J gave up 5 bases; unmatched junction bases: 5. CDR3 amino acids: CASSIDAGGAYGYTF. In DNA, the CDR3 is TGTGCCAGTAGTATAGATGCAGGGGGCGCGTATGGCTACACCTTC.

V is TRBV6-2 or TRBV6-3 and J is TRBJ2-3, with 11 bases aligning to TRBD2. Trimming took 6 bases from V and 5 from J; bases not matched to a gene: 22. Germline assignment: CDR1 MNHEY and CDR2 SVGEGT. The CDR3 contains 20 residues. The CDR3: CASSMGLAGGLGAPRDTQYF. The CDR3 DNA follows: TGTGCCAGCAGCATGGGCCTAGCGGGGGGCTTGGGGGCCCCGAGAGATACGCAGTATTTT.

The CDR3 region is CASSPPGSGRVEQYF. The CDR3 DNA reads TGTGCCAGCTCACCCCCGGGTAGCGGGAGGGTCGAGCAGTACTTC. The V and J genes are TRBV18 and TRBJ2-7; 11 nucleotides line up with TRBD2. Germline CDR1 is KGHSH and CDR2 is LQKENI. The CDR3 has 15 residues. Trimming cost V 3 bases and J 6 bases; bases outside gene matches: 7.

This chain connects TRBV4-1 to TRBJ1-5, with D perhaps matching TRBD1 (6 bases). With 0 bases removed from V and 2 bases from J, the gap between germline ends came to 20 bases. In germline, CDR1 is MGHRA, CDR2 YSYEKL. The CDR3 loop spans 19 amino acids. CDR3 sequence (DNA): TGCGCCAGCAGCCAAGAACGGTGGTGGGACACCGGGGGCAATCAGCCCCAGCATTTT. Encoded protein: CASSQERWWDTGGNQPQHF.

The chain employs TRBV27 and TRBJ2-3, with D perhaps TRBD2 (5 bases). The germline V gene has CDR1 MNHEY and CDR2 SMNVEV (reference sequence). The V end lost 3 bases, the J end lost 3 bases, and 13 bases lay between the germline ends. The CDR3 sequence is 15 residues long. The CDR3 coding sequence is TGTGCCAGCAGTTTTGTGGGAGCCGGGACAGATACGCAGTATTTT. Amino acid sequence: CASSFVGAGTDTQYF.

The chain joins TRBV27 to TRBJ2-2; weak D call: TRBD2 (6 bases). Per germline, CDR1 MNHEY and CDR2 SMNVEV (reference sequence). The CDR3 runs 14 residues. V lost 4 bases to trimming and J lost 1 base, with 7 bases between them. This CDR3 reads CASSWDLNTGELFF. CDR3 DNA sequence: TGTGCCAGCAGTTGGGACTTGAACACCGGGGAGCTGTTTTTT.

V is TRBV27 and J is TRBJ2-3; no clear D gene. CDR1 and CDR2 from the germline V gene are MNHEY and SMNVEV (reference sequence). The CDR3 spans 15 residues. V shed 6 bases and J shed 5 bases, with 18 bases lying between them. The CDR3 loop is CASSRTGAGIDTQYF. In nucleotides, the CDR3 is TGTGCCAGCAGCCGCACCGGCGCAGGCATAGATACGCAGTATTTT.

The chain carries TRBV30 and TRBJ2-3, with TRBD2 identical over 13 bases. Germline loops: CDR1 GTSNPN, CDR2 SVGIG (reference sequence). The CDR3 is 18 residues long. Trimming took 1 base from V and 1 from J; bases not matched to a gene: 8. CDR3 region: CAWSGWTSGSGGTDTQYF. Written as DNA, the CDR3 is TGTGCCTGGAGTGGCTGGACTAGCGGGAGTGGGGGCACAGATACGCAGTATTTT. Full variable domain (outside the CDR3, taken from reference TRBV30 and TRBJ2-3): SQTIHQWPATLVQPVGSPLSLECTVEGTSNPNLYWYRQAAGRGLQLLFYSVGIGQISSEVPQNLSASRPQDRQFILSSKKLLLSDSGFYLCAWSGWTSGSGGTDTQYFGPGTRLTVL.

The chain couples TRBV5-1 to TRBJ1-2; no clear D gene. Germline V lookup: CDR1 SGHRS, CDR2 YFSETQ. This CDR3 contains 11 residues. V was clipped by 1 base and J by 8 bases, with 6 bases between them. CDR3 protein: CASSLPPGYTF. The CDR3 nucleotides are TGCGCCAGCAGCTTGCCCCCGGGCTACACCTTC.

The rearrangement joins TRBV5-6 to TRBJ2-2; D might be TRBD1 (5 bases). Between the trimmed V and J ends, which lost 1 base and 4 bases, there was a span of 14 bases. This CDR3 comprises 16 residues. Germline values: CDR1 SGHDT, CDR2 YYEEEE. The CDR3 sequence is CASSLFRAAGTGELFF. The CDR3 coding sequence is TGTGCCAGCAGCTTGTTCAGGGCGGCTGGCACCGGGGAGCTGTTTTTT.

V gene TRBV2 combines with J gene TRBJ1-5; the D gene is possibly TRBD1 (6 bases). The CDR3 spans 12 residues. Germline V lookup: CDR1 SNHLY, CDR2 FYNNEI. Deletions cut 6 bases from V and 5 bases from J, with 8 bases between. CDR3 loop: CASRQGYQPQHF. CDR3 nucleotides: TGTGCCAGCAGACAGGGCTATCAGCCCCAGCATTTT.

This rearrangement joins TRBV7-2 to TRBJ2-5, with a possible D match to TRBD2 (5 bases). Trimming stripped 2 bases from V and 5 bases from J, with 18 bases between. Germline CDR1 reads SGHTA; CDR2 reads FQGNSA. CDR3 length equals 16 residues. CDR3 amino acids: CASSLRPSNTGETQYF. DNA of the CDR3: TGTGCCAGCAGCTTAAGACCGTCAAACACGGGGGAGACCCAGTACTTC.

The table lists this clone with a count of one. V usage is TRBV19 and J usage is TRBJ2-5, with a tentative D call TRBD2 (5 bases). The germline gives CDR1 LNHDA, CDR2 SQIVND (reference sequence). Deletions cut 6 bases from V and 3 bases from J, with 11 bases between. There are 13 residues in the CDR3. CDR3 sequence reads: CASRPGSKETQYF. CDR3 in DNA: TGTGCCAGTAGGCCGGGATCCAAAGAGACCCAGTACTTC.

The chain couples TRBV6-4 to TRBJ2-3; TRBD1 matches at 12 bases. Germline loops: CDR1 MRHNA, CDR2 SNTAGT. The V and J ends lost 5 bases and 6 bases, in that order; junction bases with no gene match: 3. The CDR3 loop spans 14 amino acids. CDR3 sequence reads: CASSPGQGADTQYF. In DNA, the CDR3 is TGTGCCAGCAGTCCGGGACAGGGGGCTGATACGCAGTATTTT.

This clone was seen just once. The chain joins TRBV9 to TRBJ2-2; D possibly corresponds to TRBD1 (5 bases). The germline gives CDR1 SGDLS, CDR2 YYNGEE. This CDR3 spans 14 amino acids. The V gene lost 1 base and the J gene lost 7 bases, with 11 bases spanning the gap. CDR3 residues: CASSVSRVVGELFF. CDR3 in DNA: TGTGCCAGCAGCGTATCCAGGGTGGTCGGGGAGCTGTTTTTT.